This TCR beta chain was captured by sequencing in a study of T cell responses to AZD1222 COVID-19 vaccine. Study background: Pooling covered second doses at about 4 or about 12 weeks.

The protocol was immunoSEQ multiplex PCR, while the TCRdb copy is restricted to in-frame clones and leaves out a portion. The table lists 150,000 or so clones, about 91% of them singletons, with under 1.5% in the top ten. General observations from the study: The study reported that nearly half of spike-specific TCRs target unmutated variant regions. The study found Spike-specific TCR breadth and depth rose after two AZD1222 doses. Donors were mostly white British, more females; clonal diversity possibly underestimated.

Regarding this clone: Its antigen is as yet unknown.

This CDR3 contains 17 residues. Germline V CDR1 and CDR2: SGHTA, FQGTGA. J lost 0 bases, V lost 5 bases, and 6 bases had no gene match. This chain joins TRBV7-3 and TRBJ2-2, with 10 nucleotides matching TRBD2. This receptor was taken from an adult in good health. Source: peripheral blood, taken on day 0 of AZD1222 vaccination. The CDR3, as DNA: TGTGCCAGCAGCGATAGCGGGGGGCAAACGAACACCGGGGAGCTGTTTTTT. Its translation is CASSDSGGQTNTGELFF. Full variable domain (outside the CDR3, taken from reference TRBV7-3 and TRBJ2-2): GAGVSQTPSNKVTEKGKYVELRCDPISGHTALYWYRQSLGQGPEFLIYFQGTGAADDSGLPNDRFFAVRPEGSVSTLKIQRTERGDSAVYLCASSDSGGQTNTGELFFGEGSRLTVL.